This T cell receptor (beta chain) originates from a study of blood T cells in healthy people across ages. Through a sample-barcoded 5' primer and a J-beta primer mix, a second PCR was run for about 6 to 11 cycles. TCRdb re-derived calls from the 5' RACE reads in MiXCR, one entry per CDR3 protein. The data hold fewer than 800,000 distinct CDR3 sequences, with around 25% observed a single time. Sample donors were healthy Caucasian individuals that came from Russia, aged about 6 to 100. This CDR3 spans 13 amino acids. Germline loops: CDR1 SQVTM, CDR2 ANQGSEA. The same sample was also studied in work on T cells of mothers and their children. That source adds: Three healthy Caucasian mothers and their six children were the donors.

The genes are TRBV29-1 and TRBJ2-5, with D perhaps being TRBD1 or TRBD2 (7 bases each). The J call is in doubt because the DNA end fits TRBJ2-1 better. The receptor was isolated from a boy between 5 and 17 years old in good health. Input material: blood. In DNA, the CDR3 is TGCAGCGCTATGCGACAGGGAGGGGACGAGCAGTTCTTC. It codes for CSAMRQGGDEQFF.